These 31 T cell receptor beta chains came from one sample sequenced in a study of cytomegalovirus exposure and HLA in healthy donors. It was with 60 Vbeta and 13 Jbeta primers that the PCR ran. The method was immunoSEQ multiplex PCR; TCRdb's version includes in-frame clones alone and lacks a portion of them. Among some 99,000 clones, 75% to 80% were seen once, and the ten largest hold less than 8.5%. The sample consisted of PBMCs. Receptors originate from a female donor in good health and CMV-seronegative.

The chain links TRBV5-1 to TRBJ2-1; tentative D call: TRBD1 (5 bases). Trimming removed 6 bases from V and 1 base from J, with 14 bases in between. Germline loops: CDR1 SGHRS, CDR2 YFSETQ. The CDR3 runs to 15 residues. CDR3: CASTQGFPSYNEQFF. The CDR3 DNA reads as TGCGCCAGCACCCAGGGCTTTCCTTCCTACAATGAGCAGTTCTTC.

This rearrangement joins TRBV14 to TRBJ1-2; maybe TRBD1 (5 bases). CDR1 is SGHDN and CDR2 is FVKESK in the germline V gene. V dropped 3 bases and J dropped 4 bases, with 12 bases sitting between them. There are 14 residues in the CDR3. This chain's CDR3 is CASSHTRGVYGYTF. The CDR3 DNA reads TGTGCCAGCAGCCACACTCGGGGGGTCTATGGCTACACCTTC.

The V gene is TRBV19, the J gene TRBJ2-5, with 7 bases that match TRBD1. The V and J ends lost 5 bases and 5 bases, in that order; junction bases with no gene match: 14. The CDR3 has 16 amino acids. Germline V CDR1 and CDR2: LNHDA, SQIVND (reference sequence). CDR3 in amino acids: CASSPRTGGSKETQYF. CDR3 coding DNA: TGTGCCAGTAGTCCTCGGACAGGCGGGTCGAAGGAGACCCAGTACTTC. Based on the CDR3 plus reference TRBV19 and TRBJ2-5, the full variable domain is DGGITQSPKYLFRKEGQNVTLSCEQNLNHDAMYWYRQDPGQGLRLIYYSQIVNDFQKGDIAEGYSVSREKKESFPLTVTSAQKNPTAFYLCASSPRTGGSKETQYFGPGTRLLVL.

The chain employs TRBV11-2 and TRBJ1-5; D is unclear. Trimming pared 5 bases from V and 2 bases from J, leaving 7 bases between. From germline, CDR1 is SGHAT and CDR2 FQNNGV. The CDR3 length is 13 residues. For the CDR3, the DNA is TGTGCCAGCAGCCTGAGCCGCAATCAGCCCCAGCATTTT. It encodes CASSLSRNQPQHF.

The V and J genes are TRBV7-8 and TRBJ2-2, with a possible D match to TRBD1 (5 bases). The CDR3 is 15 residues long. The germline gives CDR1 SGHVS, CDR2 FQNEAQ. The V end was cut by 0 bases, the J end by 1 base, with 6 bases between. CDR3 loop: CASSLAGVNTGELFF. The CDR3 nucleotides are TGTGCCAGCAGCTTAGCAGGGGTGAACACCGGGGAGCTGTTTTTT.

The J gene is TRBJ2-5, the V gene TRBV11-3, with D perhaps TRBD1 (6 bases). Trimming removed 1 base at V and 1 base at J, with 7 bases between. This CDR3 comprises 14 residues. The germline CDR1 and CDR2 sequences are SGHNT and YENEEA. The CDR3 sequence is CASSLGTAQETQYF. Written as DNA, the CDR3 is TGTGCCAGCAGCTTAGGGACAGCCCAAGAGACCCAGTACTTC.

The chain joins TRBV4-1 to TRBJ2-7; D gene uncertain. The V end was cut by 2 bases, the J end by 0 bases, with 11 bases between. The CDR3 runs 15 residues. Germline V gene data show CDR1 as MGHRA and CDR2 as YSYEKL. CDR3: CASSQRGSRSYEQYF. The CDR3 nucleotides are TGCGCCAGCAGCCAACGCGGATCCCGCTCCTACGAGCAGTACTTC.

The rearrangement joins TRBV9 to TRBJ2-1; 9 bases map to TRBD2. CDR3 size: 14 residues. V was pared by 4 bases and J by 8 bases, with 7 bases of the junction left unmatched. Germline CDR1 SGDLS, CDR2 YYNGEE. CDR3 DNA: TGTGCCAGCAGCATTAGCGGGAGCATCGATGAGCAGTTCTTC. Its translation: CASSISGSIDEQFF.

This clone was recorded a few times. The genes are TRBV4-1 and TRBJ1-5, with 7 nucleotides matching TRBD1. The CDR3 totals 15 residues. Germline CDR1 MGHRA, CDR2 YSYEKL. Germline trimming cut 0 bases from V and 3 bases from J; bases unmatched to any gene: 2. CDR3 bases: TGCGCCAGCAGCCAAGATCAGGGGGACAATCAGCCCCAGCATTTT. Its protein is CASSQDQGDNQPQHF.

The CDR3 reads CASSAAWSDLSEAFF. In DNA form, the CDR3 reads TGTGCCAGCTCAGCCGCATGGTCAGATCTCAGTGAAGCTTTCTTT. The rearrangement uses TRBV18 and TRBJ1-1; D gene uncertain. From germline, CDR1 is KGHSH and CDR2 LQKENI. CDR3 length: 15 amino acids. The V gene lost 5 bases and the J gene lost 7 bases, with 20 bases spanning the gap.

CDR3 region: CASSLWGQGNEQFF. CDR3 coding DNA: TGTGCCAGCAGTTTATGGGGACAGGGCAATGAGCAGTTCTTC. This chain joins TRBV27 and TRBJ2-1; 9 nucleotides line up with TRBD1. CDR1 and CDR2 from the germline V gene are MNHEY and SMNVEV (reference sequence). CDR3 length: 14 amino acids. Losses at the gene ends were 1 base for V and 6 bases for J; bases not matched to a gene: 1.

The chain joins TRBV11-3 to TRBJ2-7; D perhaps matches TRBD1 (6 bases). V dropped 1 base and J dropped 3 bases, with 7 bases sitting between them. The CDR3 sequence is 13 residues long. CDR1 and CDR2 (germline): SGHNT, YENEEA. The CDR3 DNA reads as TGTGCCAGCAGCTTAGTAGGGGGCTACGAGCAGTACTTC. The encoded protein is CASSLVGGYEQYF.

V and J are TRBV5-1 and TRBJ2-5, with 10 nucleotides matching TRBD2. J was trimmed by 1 base and V by 7 bases; bases with no gene match: 10. In germline, CDR1 is SGHRS, CDR2 YFSETQ. The CDR3 extends over 16 amino acids. The CDR3 bases are TGCGCCAGCGGAGCTTTTTCTAGCGGGGGCCAAGAGACCCAGTACTTC. Translating gives CASGAFSSGGQETQYF.

This clone showed up just once. V gene TRBV6-6 combines with J gene TRBJ2-5; TRBD1 matches at 8 bases. J lost 9 bases, V lost 4 bases, and 10 bases had no gene match. The CDR3 runs 14 residues. CDR1 is MNHNY, CDR2 SVGAGI, per germline (reference sequence). As DNA, the CDR3 is TGTGCCAGCAGTTCTGCTGGACAGGGAAGTCCCCAGTACTTC. This encodes CASSSAGQGSPQYF.

The V gene is TRBV19, the J gene TRBJ2-5; the D gene is possibly TRBD2 (6 bases). Trimming left V 5 bases short and J 2 bases short, with 9 bases between. Germline loops: CDR1 LNHDA, CDR2 SQIVND (reference sequence). The CDR3 totals 13 residues. The CDR3 loop reads CASSSGGQETQYF. Written as DNA, the CDR3 is TGTGCCAGTAGTTCTGGGGGGCAAGAGACCCAGTACTTC.

The table lists this clone with a few counts. The gene calls are TRBV5-4 and TRBJ2-7, with TRBD1 matching 7 bases. Germline V gene lookup returns CDR1 SGHNT and CDR2 YYREEE (reference sequence). The CDR3 has 14 amino acids. Trimming removed 4 bases from V and 7 bases from J; junction bases left unmatched: 11. The CDR3 loop is CASSPRQGWGEQYF. The CDR3 DNA is TGTGCCAGCAGCCCCCGACAGGGTTGGGGGGAGCAGTACTTC.

This clone has more than one count but fewer than ten. V gene TRBV5-1 combines with J gene TRBJ2-2, with 8 bases aligning to TRBD2. Trimming at V came to 1 base and at J to 1 base, leaving 3 bases not matched to a gene. The germline gives CDR1 SGHRS, CDR2 YFSETQ. The CDR3 runs to 16 residues. CDR3 DNA sequence: TGCGCCAGCAGCTTGAGGCTAGCGGGGAACACCGGGGAGCTGTTTTTT. It encodes CASSLRLAGNTGELFF.

A single count supports this clone. The V and J genes are TRBV28 and TRBJ2-3; D possibly corresponds to TRBD1 (6 bases). V gave up 5 bases and J gave up 0 bases, with 12 bases separating them. This CDR3 region has 15 residues. CDR1 and CDR2 (germline): MDHEN, SYDVKM. CDR3 DNA sequence: TGTGCCAGCAGTCCAGCCGGGACAAGCACAGATACGCAGTATTTT. It encodes CASSPAGTSTDTQYF.

For this clone: The junction shows a germline mismatch at one end, possibly a read error. The chain combines TRBV7-9 with TRBJ1-4; D gene unclear. CDR3 size: 15 residues. Germline V CDR1 and CDR2: SEHNR, FQNEAQ (reference sequence). DNA for the CDR3: TGTTCCAGCAGCCTCGTCCGGGGAGGTGGTGAAAAACTGTTTTTT. Translated: CSSSLVRGGGEKLFF.

V and J are TRBV14 and TRBJ1-5, with D tentatively TRBD1 (5 bases). From germline, CDR1 is SGHDN and CDR2 FVKESK. V was shortened by 4 bases and J by 3 bases, with 10 bases between the two germline ends. This CDR3 spans 14 amino acids. This chain's CDR3 is CASSRQGHNQPQHF. CDR3 coding DNA: TGTGCCAGCAGCCGCCAGGGCCACAATCAGCCCCAGCATTTT.

The chain employs TRBV4-1 and TRBJ1-6; TRBD1 matches at 7 bases. CDR1 is MGHRA, CDR2 YSYEKL, per germline. This CDR3 contains 20 residues. V shed 4 bases, J shed 1 base, and the junction held 16 bases outside the gene matches. The CDR3 coding sequence is TGCGCCAGCAGCCTCAGCGGGCCCGACAGGGCCAGGTCCTATAATTCACCCCTCCACTTT. Its translation: CASSLSGPDRARSYNSPLHF.

The chain is built from TRBV11-2 and TRBJ2-5; 8 positions agree with TRBD1. The CDR3 extends over 14 amino acids. The V gene end was trimmed by 5 bases and the J gene end by 5 bases; junction bases not matched to a gene: 7. CDR1 and CDR2 from the germline V gene are SGHAT and FQNNGV. CDR3 nucleotides: TGTGCCAGCAGCCCTCGGACAGGGTACGAGACCCAGTACTTC. Translating gives CASSPRTGYETQYF.

This chain links TRBV9 with TRBJ2-3, with D perhaps TRBD2 (6 bases). Germline CDR1 SGDLS, CDR2 YYNGEE. The CDR3 has 17 amino acids. V was cut by 0 bases and J by 1 base, with 15 bases left in between. DNA of the CDR3: TGTGCCAGCAGCGTAGTCCCACGGGGGTTAGGCACAGATACGCAGTATTTT. This sequence encodes CASSVVPRGLGTDTQYF.

The chain links TRBV7-3 to TRBJ2-5, with TRBD2 matching over 11 bases. V lost 2 bases and J lost 4; bases outside the gene matches: 3. The CDR3 runs 15 residues. The V gene's germline CDR1 is SGHTA and CDR2 FQGTGA. CDR3 DNA: TGTGCCAGCAGCTTAGGGACTAGCGGAGGAGAGACCCAGTACTTC. Protein sequence: CASSLGTSGGETQYF.

The J gene is TRBJ2-7, the V gene TRBV7-8; 8 bases align to TRBD1. CDR3 length equals 15 residues. CDR1 is SGHVS, CDR2 FQNEAQ, per germline. The J segment lost 4 bases and the V segment lost 5 bases, leaving 10 bases of the junction unmatched. This CDR3 reads CASSPRGRLSYEQYF. In DNA form, the CDR3 reads TGTGCCAGCAGCCCCAGGGGGCGCCTCTCGTACGAGCAGTACTTC.

The chain employs TRBV9 and TRBJ2-2; 10 nucleotides match TRBD2. Trimming removed 4 bases from V and 10 bases from J; junction bases left unmatched: 4. The CDR3 totals 13 residues. CDR1 and CDR2 from the germline V gene are SGDLS and YYNGEE. CDR3 bases: TGTGCCAGCAGCTCTAGCGGGGGTAAGGAGCTGTTTTTT. It codes for CASSSSGGKELFF.

This chain uses TRBV7-6 with TRBJ1-1; 8 bases line up with TRBD1. The junction had 8 bases not matched to a gene; V was cut back by 4 bases and J by 4 bases. Germline CDR1 is SGHVS and CDR2 is FNYEAQ. CDR3 size: 15 residues. CDR3 DNA: TGTGCCAGCAGCTCTGACAGGGGAGGAGGCACTGAAGCTTTCTTT. It codes for CASSSDRGGGTEAFF.

This chain connects TRBV9 to TRBJ2-1, with 14 bases aligning to TRBD2. With V trimmed by 3 bases and J by 9 bases, 11 bases remained unmatched. Germline V gene lookup returns CDR1 SGDLS and CDR2 YYNGEE. The CDR3 length is 17 residues. As DNA, the CDR3 is TGTGCCAGCAGCGGAGGCCGGGGACTAGCGGGGGATGGTGAGCAGTTCTTC. Translation: CASSGGRGLAGDGEQFF.

This rearrangement joins TRBV29-1 to TRBJ2-5, with 10 bases lining up with TRBD1. Germline V gene sequence: CDR1 SQVTM, CDR2 ANQGSEA. The CDR3 is 15 amino acids. Trimming at V came to 3 bases and at J to 1 base, leaving 5 bases not matched to a gene. Here the CDR3 reads CSVEGGQGTQETQYF. In DNA, the CDR3 is TGCAGCGTTGAGGGGGGACAGGGGACCCAAGAGACCCAGTACTTC.

J is TRBJ1-2 and V is TRBV6-5; 8 bases agree with TRBD1. J lost 4 bases, V lost 6 bases, and 4 bases had no gene match. CDR3 length: 13 amino acids. Germline loops: CDR1 MNHEY, CDR2 SVGAGI. CDR3 residues: CASSRDRSYGYTF. DNA of the CDR3: TGTGCCAGCAGCCGGGACAGGTCCTATGGCTACACCTTC.

This clone was recorded a few times. This sequence joins TRBV7-9 and TRBJ1-5; 10 positions match TRBD1. Germline lookup yields CDR1 SEHNR and CDR2 FQNEAQ (reference sequence). This CDR3 comprises 15 residues. After removal of 5 bases from V and 6 bases from J, the junction contained 7 bases not matched to a gene. The CDR3, as DNA: TGTGCCAGCAGCCCGACAGGGGGCAGGGGTCAGCCCCAGCATTTT. Translating gives CASSPTGGRGQPQHF. The whole variable domain, remainder taken from reference TRBV7-9 and TRBJ1-5, is DTGVSQNPRHKITKRGQNVTFRCDPISEHNRLYWYRQTLGQGPEFLTYFQNEAQLEKSRLLSDRFSAERPKGSFSTLEIQRTEQGDSAMYLCASSPTGGRGQPQHFGDGTRLSIL.